A single sample gave rise to the 13 T cell receptor beta chains below, sequenced in a study of regulatory T cells in long-lasting Graves disease. Time point: persistent/refractory GD, antithyroid drugs over 5 years with positive TRAb. The TCR library used RNA extracted from PBMCs. TCR beta libraries were built with iRepertoire HTBI primers and Arm-PCR of CDR3 regions. TCRdb fed the multiplex PCR reads into MiXCR, producing one record per CDR3 protein. The table has about 340,000 distinct CDR3 sequences, about 20% seen once. Sequencing used peripheral blood mononuclear cells (PBMCs), obtained when the disease was refractory, from a patient treated with antithyroid drugs. Receptor source: a female donor with Graves disease.

This clonotype was found once. This sequence joins TRBV11-2 and TRBJ2-1; 10 bases agree with TRBD2. The CDR3 totals 14 residues. Germline CDR1 and CDR2: SGHAT and FQNNGV. V lost 6 bases to trimming and J lost 8 bases; unmatched junction nucleotides: 7. The CDR3, as DNA: TGTGCCAGCAGTTTACTAGCGGGGACGCATGAGCAGTTCTTC. This sequence encodes CASSLLAGTHEQFF.

Only a few counts were recorded for this clonotype. The DNA of the CDR3 is TGTGCCAGCAGTGCGGGGGCTGGGAGCAATCAGCCCCAGCATTTT. As protein: CASSAGAGSNQPQHF. The gene calls are TRBV27 and TRBJ1-5, with D tentatively TRBD1 (6 bases). Looked up from germline, CDR1 is MNHEY and CDR2 is SMNVEV (reference sequence). V lost 5 bases to trimming and J lost 1 base, with 12 bases between them. This CDR3 is built from 15 residues.

V is TRBV5-1 and J is TRBJ1-3; tentatively, D is TRBD1 (5 bases). This CDR3 is built from 17 residues. In germline, CDR1 is SGHRS, CDR2 YFSETQ. Trimming cost V 1 base and J 0 bases, with 14 bases left between them. CDR3 nucleotides: TGCGCCAGCAGCTTGAATCGACAGTCCTACTCTGGAAACACCATATATTTT. Its translation: CASSLNRQSYSGNTIYF.

The sample holds a few counts of this clonotype. This chain joins TRBV10-3 and TRBJ2-7; no clear D gene. Deletions cut 0 bases from V and 1 base from J, with 7 bases between. CDR3 length equals 14 residues. Per the germline V gene, CDR1 is ENHRY and CDR2 is SYGVKD. This chain's CDR3 is CAISESTWSYEQYF. The CDR3 DNA sequence: TGTGCCATCAGTGAGTCGACTTGGTCCTACGAGCAGTACTTC.

This clonotype has at least ten counts. V and J are TRBV11-3 and TRBJ1-2; 7 bases are a match to TRBD1. CDR3 length: 16 amino acids. Looked up from germline, CDR1 is SGHNT and CDR2 is YENEEA. V dropped 8 bases and J dropped 3; count of bases not matched to a gene: 15. Here the CDR3 reads CASGTVQGDEDYGYTF. DNA for the CDR3: TGTGCCAGCGGGACCGTCCAGGGGGATGAGGACTATGGCTACACCTTC.

The chain's CDR3 is CASSDRAYADTQYF. DNA for the CDR3: TGTGCCAGCAGTGACAGGGCATACGCAGATACGCAGTATTTT. This chain joins TRBV7-2 and TRBJ2-3, with 7 bases lining up with TRBD1. This CDR3 spans 14 amino acids. With V trimmed by 6 bases and J by 4 bases, 7 bases remained unmatched. Per germline, CDR1 SGHTA and CDR2 FQGNSA. Complete variable domain (other parts from reference TRBV7-2 and TRBJ2-3): GAGVSQSPSNKVTEKGKDVELRCDPISGHTALYWYRQSLGQGLEFLIYFQGNSAPDKSGLPSDRFSAERTGGSVSTLTIQRTQQEDSAVYLCASSDRAYADTQYFGPGTRLTVL.

This clonotype was recorded many times. This sequence joins TRBV6-1 and TRBJ1-5, with D possibly matching TRBD1 (5 bases). Germline CDR1 and CDR2: MNHNS and SASEGT. V lost 6 bases and J lost 1, with 13 bases in between. CDR3 length: 15 residues. CDR3 in amino acids: CASRRGSQSNQPQHF. CDR3 DNA sequence: TGTGCCAGCAGGAGGGGCTCCCAGAGCAATCAGCCCCAGCATTTT.

This clonotype appeared many times. The chain uses TRBV11-2 and TRBJ2-5, with no clear D. Trimming left V 0 bases short and J 5 bases short, with 7 bases between. Germline CDR1 SGHAT, CDR2 FQNNGV. The CDR3 extends over 13 amino acids. As DNA, the CDR3 is TGTGCCAGCAGCTTAGAGGCGAGCGAGACCCAGTACTTC. Amino acid sequence: CASSLEASETQYF.

CDR3 loop: CASSEAGPLAKNIQYF. CDR3 coding DNA: TGTGCCAGCAGTGAAGCGGGGCCCCTAGCCAAAAACATTCAGTACTTC. The V and J genes are TRBV2 and TRBJ2-4; tentatively, D is TRBD1 (5 bases). The V end was cut by 0 bases, the J end by 0 bases, with 9 bases between. CDR1 and CDR2 from the germline V gene are SNHLY and FYNNEI. The CDR3 loop spans 16 amino acids.

V and J are TRBV27 and TRBJ2-5; 8 positions match TRBD2. The germline CDR1 and CDR2 sequences are MNHEY and SMNVEV (reference sequence). V was clipped by 6 bases and J by 4 bases; unmatched bases: 10. CDR3 length: 15 residues. CDR3 sequence (DNA): TGTGCCAGCAGCCGGGGGGGGGGCTCTGGAGAGACCCAGTACTTC. This gives the protein CASSRGGGSGETQYF.

In its sample, this clonotype was seen a few times. The rearrangement links TRBV5-6 to TRBJ2-1, with D unresolved. The V gene's germline CDR1 is SGHDT and CDR2 YYEEEE. The CDR3 totals 15 residues. V was pared by 0 bases and J by 6 bases, with 13 bases between. The CDR3, as DNA: TGTGCCAGCAGCTTGGACCTAGGGAAGCCCAATGAGCAGTTCTTC. It yields the protein CASSLDLGKPNEQFF. Combining the CDR3 with reference TRBV5-6 and TRBJ2-1 gives the whole variable domain DAGVTQSPTHLIKTRGQQVTLRCSPKSGHDTVSWYQQALGQGPQFIFQYYEEEERQRGNFPDRFSGHQFPNYSSELNVNALLLGDSALYLCASSLDLGKPNEQFFGPGTRLTVL.

Of note for this clonotype: Relative to the germline gene, one junction end is altered; a read error may explain this. The chain joins TRBV6-5 to TRBJ2-2; the D gene is possibly TRBD1 (6 bases). Germline CDR1 and CDR2: MNHEY and SVGAGI. CDR3 length equals 17 residues. The CDR3 coding sequence is TGTGCCAGCAGTTACTCACCAGGGGCGGGCGACACCGTGGAGCTGTTTTTT. It yields the protein CASSYSPGAGDTVELFF.

This clonotype was counted many times. J is TRBJ2-5 and V is TRBV7-2; no reliable D call. The length of the CDR3 is 13 residues. The germline gives CDR1 SGHTA, CDR2 FQGNSA. The V and J ends lost 2 bases and 1 base respectively, with 5 bases between them. CDR3: CASSLIPQETQYF. For the CDR3, the DNA is TGTGCCAGCAGCTTAATTCCCCAAGAGACCCAGTACTTC. The full variable domain, with the rest looked up from reference TRBV7-2 and TRBJ2-5, is GAGVSQSPSNKVTEKGKDVELRCDPISGHTALYWYRQSLGQGLEFLIYFQGNSAPDKSGLPSDRFSAERTGGSVSTLTIQRTQQEDSAVYLCASSLIPQETQYFGPGTRLLVL.